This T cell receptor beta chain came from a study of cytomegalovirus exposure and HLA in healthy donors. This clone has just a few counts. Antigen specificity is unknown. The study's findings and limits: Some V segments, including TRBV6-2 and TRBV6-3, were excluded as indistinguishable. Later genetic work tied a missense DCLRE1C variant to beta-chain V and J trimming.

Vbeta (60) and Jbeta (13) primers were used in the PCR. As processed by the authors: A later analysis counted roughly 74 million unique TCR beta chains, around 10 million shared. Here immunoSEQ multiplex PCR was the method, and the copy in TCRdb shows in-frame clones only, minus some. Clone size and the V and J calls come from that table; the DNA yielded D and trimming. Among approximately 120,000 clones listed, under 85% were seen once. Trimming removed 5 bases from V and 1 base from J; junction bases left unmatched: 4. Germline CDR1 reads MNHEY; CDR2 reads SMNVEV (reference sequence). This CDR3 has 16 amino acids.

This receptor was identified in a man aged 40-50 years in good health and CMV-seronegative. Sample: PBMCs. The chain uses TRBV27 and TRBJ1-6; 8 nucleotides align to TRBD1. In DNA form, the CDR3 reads TGTGCCAGCAGTCTTGGACAGGGATCCTATAATTCACCCCTCCACTTT. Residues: CASSLGQGSYNSPLHF.